This is a list of T cell receptor beta chains from one sample in a study of control samples from healthy donors and cancer patients. Produced via immunoSEQ multiplex PCR; TCRdb's table is partial and in-frame only. The sample lists around 100,000 clones, approximately 90% occurring once. The specimen sequenced was blood. All receptors come from a woman aged 18 to 35 in good health. Each CDR3 is given with its conserved first and last residue. Fields, in order: J gene, D gene, clone size, V gene, CDR3 DNA, CDR3 protein. The D gene is left open where the match is weak. A row's size may be missing; if present it is once, few, many or a size class.

J gene: TRBJ1-1
D gene: NA
clone size: NA
V gene: TRBV19
CDR3 DNA: TGTGCCAGTAGCGCCTTCTTTAATGAAGCTTTCTTT
CDR3 protein: CASSAFFNEAFF

J gene: TRBJ2-4
D gene: TRBD1
clone size: once
V gene: TRBV29-1
CDR3 DNA: TGCAGCGTCCAGGACAGGGGAAAAAACATTCAGTACTTC
CDR3 protein: CSVQDRGKNIQYF

J gene: TRBJ2-7
D gene: NA
clone size: NA
V gene: TRBV12-3/TRBV12-4
CDR3 DNA: TGTGCCAGCAGTTTAGCGCCACCGTACGAGCAGTACTTC
CDR3 protein: CASSLAPPYEQYF

J gene: TRBJ2-2
D gene: NA
clone size: NA
V gene: TRBV7-9
CDR3 DNA: TGTGCCAGCAGCCCCGGTGGGGGGAGCACCGGGGAGCTGTTTTTT
CDR3 protein: CASSPGGGSTGELFF

J gene: TRBJ1-1
D gene: TRBD1
clone size: few
V gene: TRBV12-3/TRBV12-4
CDR3 DNA: TGTGCCAGCAGTCTCTACAGGGGCACTGAAGCTTTCTTT
CDR3 protein: CASSLYRGTEAFF

J gene: TRBJ2-1
D gene: NA
clone size: NA
V gene: TRBV6-6
CDR3 DNA: TGTGCCAGCAGCCTCCAGGTGAGGCCCTACAATGAGCAGTTCTTC
CDR3 protein: CASSLQVRPYNEQFF

J gene: TRBJ1-3
D gene: TRBD1
clone size: NA
V gene: TRBV29-1
CDR3 DNA: TGCAGCGGCACCACAGGGGAAACTGGAAACACCATATATTTT
CDR3 protein: CSGTTGETGNTIYF

J gene: TRBJ2-7
D gene: TRBD2
clone size: NA
V gene: TRBV7-2
CDR3 DNA: TGTGCCAGCAGCCTAGCGGGACATACCTACGAGCAGTACTTC
CDR3 protein: CASSLAGHTYEQYF

J gene: TRBJ2-1
D gene: NA
clone size: NA
V gene: TRBV5-1
CDR3 DNA: TGCGCCAGCAGCCACAGCGGGTTAAGCTCCTACAATGAGCAGTTCTTC
CDR3 protein: CASSHSGLSSYNEQFF

J gene: TRBJ1-2
D gene: NA
clone size: NA
V gene: TRBV9
CDR3 DNA: TGTGCCAGCAGCGTAGCTAACGGAGTGGATGGCTACACCTTC
CDR3 protein: CASSVANGVDGYTF

J gene: TRBJ2-7
D gene: NA
clone size: NA
V gene: TRBV12-3/TRBV12-4
CDR3 DNA: TGTGCCAGCAGTTTGGGCTCACCCTACGAGCAGTACTTC
CDR3 protein: CASSLGSPYEQYF